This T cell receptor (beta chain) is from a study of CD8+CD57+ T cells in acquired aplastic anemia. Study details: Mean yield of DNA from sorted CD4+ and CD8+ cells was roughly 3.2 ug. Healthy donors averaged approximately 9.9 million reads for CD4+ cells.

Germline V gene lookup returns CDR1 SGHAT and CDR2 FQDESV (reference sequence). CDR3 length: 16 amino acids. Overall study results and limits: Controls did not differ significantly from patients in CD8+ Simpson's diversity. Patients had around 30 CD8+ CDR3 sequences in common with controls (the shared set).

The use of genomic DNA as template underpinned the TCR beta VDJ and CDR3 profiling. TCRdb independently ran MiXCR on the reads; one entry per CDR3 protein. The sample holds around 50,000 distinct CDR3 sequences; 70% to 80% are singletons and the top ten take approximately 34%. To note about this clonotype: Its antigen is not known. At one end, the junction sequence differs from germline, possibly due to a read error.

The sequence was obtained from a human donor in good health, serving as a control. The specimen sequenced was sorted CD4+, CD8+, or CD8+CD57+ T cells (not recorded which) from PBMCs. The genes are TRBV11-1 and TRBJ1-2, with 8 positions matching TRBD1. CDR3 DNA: TGCGCCAGCAGCTTAGCCGGACAGGGAGCTAACTATGGCTACACCTTC. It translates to CASSLAGQGANYGYTF.